These 32 T cell receptor beta chains share one sample of origin, sequenced in a study of CD8+CD57+ T cells in acquired aplastic anemia. Genomic DNA served as template for TCR beta VDJ and CDR3 profiling. A single record per CDR3 protein comes from TCRdb applying MiXCR to the reads. The top ten hold 25% to 35% of the sample, which has around 200,000 distinct CDR3 sequences, 61% seen once. Sequencing used sorted CD4+, CD8+, or CD8+CD57+ T cells (not recorded which) from PBMCs. Receptor source: a human donor in good health.

This clonotype was counted many times. The chain recombines TRBV5-1 with TRBJ2-7; 8 bases are shared with TRBD2. This CDR3 has 17 residues. With 0 bases clipped from V and 3 bases from J, the junction kept 11 bases outside the gene matches. Germline CDR1 is SGHRS and CDR2 is YFSETQ. This CDR3 is CASSLAGGATLGYEQYF. CDR3 bases: TGCGCCAGCAGCTTGGCCGGGGGGGCCACCCTGGGCTACGAGCAGTACTTC.

V is TRBV15 and J is TRBJ1-4; no definite D call. V lost 10 bases and J 7 bases, leaving 16 bases between the germline ends. The CDR3 has 13 amino acids. CDR1 is LNHNV and CDR2 is YYDKDF in the germline V gene (reference sequence). The CDR3 nucleotides are TGTGCCAAACCGGTTAACCCATCTGAAAAACTGTTTTTT. Amino acids: CAKPVNPSEKLFF.

The gene calls are TRBV20-1 and TRBJ1-1, with TRBD1 identical over 9 bases. The ends lost 6 bases at V and 5 bases at J; junction bases unmatched: 22. Germline V gene lookup returns CDR1 DFQATT and CDR2 SNEGSKA (reference sequence). CDR3 length: 18 residues. The CDR3 DNA sequence: TGCAGTGCCCCTGGGGGGGGGGGGACAGGGAAAGGGAGAACTGAAGCTTTCTTT. Translated, it gives CSAPGGGGTGKGRTEAFF.

The rearrangement joins TRBV6-5 to TRBJ1-2; D gene unclear. Between the trimmed V and J ends, which lost 6 bases and 8 bases, there was a span of 16 bases. Germline assignment: CDR1 MNHEY and CDR2 SVGAGI. The CDR3 runs 13 residues. This chain's CDR3 is CASRKAGAGGYTF. CDR3 coding DNA: TGTGCCAGCAGGAAAGCGGGAGCTGGAGGCTACACCTTC.

With respect to this clonotype: A read error may explain this, as a much larger clone is one base away. The CDR3 end shows no conserved phenylalanine or tryptophan, and so a read error is likely. The chain carries TRBV4-3 and TRBJ1-5, with 7 bases identical to TRBD1. The CDR3 runs to 14 residues. After removal of 3 bases from V and 7 bases from J, the junction contained 6 bases not matched to a gene. CDR1 and CDR2 from the germline V gene are LGHNA and YSLEER. The CDR3 loop reads CASSQGTGDQPQHS. CDR3 in DNA: TGCGCCAGCAGCCAGGGAACAGGGGACCAGCCCCAGCATTCT.

The V gene is TRBV24-1, the J gene TRBJ1-5, with unresolved D. CDR1 and CDR2 from the germline V gene are KGHDR and SFDVKD. V gave up 4 bases and J gave up 9 bases, with 21 bases separating them. This CDR3 spans 16 amino acids. DNA of the CDR3: TGTGCCACCAGTGACCATCCAAGCCCCGCGGTATCGCCCCAGCATTTT. It yields the protein CATSDHPSPAVSPQHF.

The chain employs TRBV2 and TRBJ1-4; D not certain. Trimming cost V 7 bases and J 7 bases, with 13 bases left between them. CDR3 length: 13 amino acids. Germline loops: CDR1 SNHLY, CDR2 FYNNEI. The CDR3 DNA sequence: TGTGCCAGCAATCAAGGGCAAGGTGAAAAACTGTTTTTT. This encodes CASNQGQGEKLFF.

This clonotype was observed at least ten times. The genes are TRBV9 and TRBJ2-7, with TRBD1 matching 7 bases. CDR1 is SGDLS, CDR2 YYNGEE, per germline. V was clipped by 4 bases and J by 0 bases; unmatched bases: 7. This CDR3 region has 15 residues. CDR3 region: CASSLGTALSYEQYF. Written as DNA, the CDR3 is TGTGCCAGCAGCCTAGGGACAGCGCTCTCCTACGAGCAGTACTTC.

The chain employs TRBV24-1 and TRBJ1-1, with TRBD1 identical over 12 bases. After removal of 3 bases from V and 4 bases from J, the junction contained 8 bases not matched to a gene. The length of the CDR3 is 17 residues. The germline V gene encodes CDR1 KGHDR and CDR2 SFDVKD. CDR3 protein: CATSDGGTGGAGTEAFF. The CDR3 region has the DNA TGTGCCACCAGTGATGGGGGGACAGGGGGCGCGGGCACTGAAGCTTTCTTT.

This chain joins TRBV7-8 and TRBJ2-1; D perhaps matches TRBD2 (5 bases). Germline V CDR1 and CDR2: SGHVS, FQNEAQ. With 5 bases removed from V and 4 bases from J, the gap between germline ends came to 12 bases. The CDR3 has 14 amino acids. This CDR3 reads CASSGRGMYNEQFF. In DNA form, the CDR3 reads TGTGCCAGCAGCGGGAGAGGGATGTACAATGAGCAGTTCTTC.

V usage is TRBV29-1 and J usage is TRBJ2-1, with a possible D match to TRBD2 (5 bases). Per germline, CDR1 SQVTM and CDR2 ANQGSEA. Trimming removed 6 bases from V and 7 bases from J, with 13 bases in between. The CDR3 runs to 12 residues. The CDR3 here is CSVSRPGNEQFF. Here the CDR3 DNA reads TGCAGCGTGAGCCGGCCGGGGAATGAGCAGTTCTTC.

This clonotype was counted at least ten times. The V call is TRBV19, the J call TRBJ1-2; 7 bases fit TRBD1. The germline V gene encodes CDR1 LNHDA and CDR2 SQIVND (reference sequence). The CDR3 sequence is 16 residues long. J gave up 3 bases and V 5 bases, and 12 bases lay outside the gene matches. CDR3 amino acids: CASSPMTGNSYYGYTF. The CDR3 nucleotides are TGTGCCAGTAGTCCCATGACAGGGAACTCTTACTATGGCTACACCTTC. Full variable domain (missing parts from reference TRBV19 and TRBJ1-2): DGGITQSPKYLFRKEGQNVTLSCEQNLNHDAMYWYRQDPGQGLRLIYYSQIVNDFQKGDIAEGYSVSREKKESFPLTVTSAQKNPTAFYLCASSPMTGNSYYGYTFGSGTRLTVV.

This clonotype was found once. The chain carries TRBV19 and TRBJ2-7, with no clear D. Trimming shortened V by 3 bases and J by 2 bases, and 8 bases separated the two germline ends. Germline CDR1 reads LNHDA; CDR2 reads SQIVND (reference sequence). CDR3 length: 13 amino acids. CDR3 in amino acids: CASSIRQAYEQYF. CDR3 DNA sequence: TGTGCCAGTAGTATTAGGCAGGCCTACGAGCAGTACTTC.

A word on this clonotype: At one end, the junction sequence differs from germline, possibly due to a read error. This chain links TRBV7-8 with TRBJ1-5; TRBD1 might be the D (5 bases). Germline V gives CDR1 SGHVS, CDR2 FQNEAQ. The CDR3 totals 15 residues. CDR3 sequence (DNA): TGTGCCAGCAGCTTAGGTGGGGACTACAATCAGCCCCAGCATTTC. Translated, it gives CASSLGGDYNQPQHF.

The CDR3 is CASSVESDTQYF. CDR3 DNA: TGTGCCAGCAGCGTAGAGTCAGATACGCAGTATTTT. The V call is TRBV9, the J call TRBJ2-3; D remains ambiguous. CDR1 is SGDLS and CDR2 is YYNGEE in the germline V gene. The V end lost 0 bases, the J end lost 4 bases, and 3 bases lay between the germline ends. This CDR3 spans 12 amino acids.

This clonotype showed up many times. This chain uses TRBV20-1 with TRBJ2-6; 7 nucleotides agree with TRBD2. CDR1 is DFQATT, CDR2 SNEGSKA, per germline (reference sequence). This CDR3 is 16 amino acids long. V lost 0 bases, J lost 2 bases, and 4 bases stayed unmatched. The CDR3 spells CSAREVAGAGANVLTF. The CDR3 nucleotides read TGCAGTGCTAGAGAGGTCGCGGGGGCTGGGGCCAACGTCCTGACTTTC.

The sample holds many counts of this clonotype. The chain uses TRBV24-1 and TRBJ2-1; 7 bases fit TRBD1. The CDR3 extends over 16 amino acids. In germline, CDR1 is KGHDR, CDR2 SFDVKD. Germline trimming cut 4 bases from V and 7 bases from J; bases unmatched to any gene: 12. The CDR3 loop reads CATSDSDRTTSNEQFF. In DNA, the CDR3 is TGTGCCACCAGTGACTCGGACAGGACCACGTCAAATGAGCAGTTCTTC.

This clonotype was seen a single time. For the CDR3, the DNA is TGTGCCAGCAGCGTCCCAGGACAGAAGTTCACAGATACGCAGTATTTT. This sequence encodes CASSVPGQKFTDTQYF. V is TRBV9 and J is TRBJ2-3; possibly TRBD1 for D (6 bases). CDR1 SGDLS and CDR2 YYNGEE come from the germline V gene. The CDR3 loop spans 16 amino acids. V was pared by 2 bases and J by 2 bases, with 15 bases between.

Details on this clonotype: A read error may account for a junction end that differs from germline. V is TRBV6-5 and J is TRBJ2-5; D perhaps matches TRBD2 (6 bases). The CDR3 extends over 10 amino acids. CDR1 and CDR2 (germline): MNHEY, SVGAGI. DNA of the CDR3: TGTGCCAGCAGTTCGGCGGGGATTTCATTC. This encodes CASSSAGISF.

The chain carries TRBV7-2 and TRBJ2-6; D call uncertain. The CDR3 is 13 amino acids. Germline V lookup: CDR1 SGHTA, CDR2 FQGNSA. With 2 bases removed from V and 9 bases from J, the gap between germline ends came to 8 bases. The CDR3 region has the DNA TGTGCCAGCAGCTTATTACGTGTCAACGTCCTGACTTTC. It encodes CASSLLRVNVLTF.

The V gene is TRBV20-1, the J gene TRBJ2-3, with D possibly being TRBD1 (5 bases). Trimming took 0 bases from V and 5 from J, leaving 15 bases between them. CDR1 and CDR2 (germline): DFQATT, SNEGSKA (reference sequence). CDR3 size: 15 residues. As DNA, the CDR3 is TGCAGTGCTAGAGATCCGGTGGGGCGCAGAGATACGCAGTATTTT. Its translation is CSARDPVGRRDTQYF.

The sample holds a few counts of this clonotype. V gene TRBV12-3 or TRBV12-4 combines with J gene TRBJ1-2; D ambiguous. The CDR3 is made up of 12 amino acids. The V gene lost 4 bases and the J gene lost 5 bases, with 8 bases spanning the gap. DNA of the CDR3: TGTGCCAGCAGTTCGGGCGGTTATGGCTACACCTTC. It yields the protein CASSSGGYGYTF.

Concerning this clonotype itself: Just one base apart from a much larger clone, this may be a read error. This chain joins TRBV12-3 or TRBV12-4 and TRBJ2-1; 13 bases line up with TRBD2. This CDR3 is 15 amino acids long. Trimming cost V 5 bases and J 2 bases; bases outside gene matches: 0. CDR3 DNA: TGTGCCAGCAGTGGACTAGCGGGGGCCTACAATGAGCAGTTCTTC. Residues: CASSGLAGAYNEQFF.

The V gene is TRBV19, the J gene TRBJ1-2; possibly TRBD1 for D (5 bases). This CDR3 has 15 residues. Germline CDR1 is LNHDA and CDR2 is SQIVND (reference sequence). V lost 3 bases, J lost 2 bases, and 13 bases lay in between. DNA of the CDR3: TGTGCCAGTAGTATTTTGGGGGGAGTGAACTATGGCTACACCTTC. Its protein is CASSILGGVNYGYTF.

The chain couples TRBV7-8 to TRBJ1-2, with D possibly being TRBD1 (5 bases). CDR1 and CDR2 (germline): SGHVS, FQNEAQ. The germline V and J ends were trimmed by 4 bases and 2 bases, with 14 bases remaining between them. The CDR3 is 15 amino acids. The CDR3 region has the DNA TGTGCCAGCAGCTACACCAGGGATAACAACTATGGCTACACCTTC. The encoded protein is CASSYTRDNNYGYTF. The variable domain in full, with the rest retrieved from reference TRBV7-8 and TRBJ1-2, is GAGVSQSPRYKVAKRGQDVALRCDPISGHVSLFWYQQALGQGPEFLTYFQNEAQLDKSGLPSDRFFAERPEGSVSTLKIQRTQQEDSAVYLCASSYTRDNNYGYTFGSGTRLTVV.

V usage is TRBV2 and J usage is TRBJ1-5; 7 positions agree with TRBD1. The V segment lost 5 bases and the J segment 7 bases; nucleotides outside the gene matches: 14. This CDR3 is built from 16 residues. The V gene's germline CDR1 is SNHLY and CDR2 FYNNEI. CDR3 in amino acids: CASSYPGQKSGQPQHF. As DNA, the CDR3 is TGTGCCAGCAGTTACCCGGGACAGAAGTCGGGCCAGCCCCAGCATTTT.

Of note for this clonotype: Mismatch with germline at one junction end may stem from a read error. J is TRBJ2-7 and V is TRBV2; D not certain. CDR1 and CDR2 from the germline V gene are SNHLY and FYNNEI. There are 13 residues in the CDR3. The CDR3 region is CASSYNPGYGQYF. Written as DNA, the CDR3 is TGTGCCAGCAGTTATAATCCCGGCTACGGGCAGTACTTC.

The chain combines TRBV7-9 with TRBJ1-6; TRBD1 aligns across 8 bases. The V gene end was trimmed by 3 bases and the J gene end by 7 bases; junction bases not matched to a gene: 8. Germline V CDR1 and CDR2: SEHNR, FQNEAQ (reference sequence). CDR3 size: 16 residues. CDR3 protein: CASSFPDRGGNSPLHF. For the CDR3, the DNA is TGTGCCAGCAGCTTTCCCGACAGGGGAGGAAATTCACCCCTCCACTTT. Based on the CDR3 plus reference TRBV7-9 and TRBJ1-6, the full variable domain is DTGVSQNPRHKITKRGQNVTFRCDPISEHNRLYWYRQTLGQGPEFLTYFQNEAQLEKSRLLSDRFSAERPKGSFSTLEIQRTEQGDSAMYLCASSFPDRGGNSPLHFGNGTRLTVT.

The J gene is TRBJ1-4, the V gene TRBV20-1; no reliable D call. CDR1 and CDR2 (germline): DFQATT, SNEGSKA (reference sequence). V lost 0 bases and J 0 bases, leaving 14 bases between the germline ends. CDR3 length: 17 amino acids. This CDR3 is CSARDWTGRSTNEKLFF. CDR3 nucleotides: TGCAGTGCTAGAGATTGGACCGGACGGTCAACTAATGAAAAACTGTTTTTT.

The CDR3 DNA is TGTGCCAGCAGCTCCTATCGGTACGAGCAGTACTTC. Translated, it gives CASSSYRYEQYF. This chain connects TRBV5-6 to TRBJ2-7; D remains ambiguous. The V gene lost 3 bases and the J gene lost 4 bases, with 8 bases spanning the gap. The CDR3 has 12 residues. Germline CDR1 reads SGHDT; CDR2 reads YYEEEE.

This clonotype was observed a few times. The chain links TRBV29-1 to TRBJ1-1; 8 nucleotides align to TRBD1. Looked up from germline, CDR1 is SQVTM and CDR2 is ANQGSEA. With 3 bases clipped from V and 7 bases from J, the junction kept 13 bases outside the gene matches. This CDR3 has 15 amino acids. CDR3: CSVDSWGTGTYEAFF. Written as DNA, the CDR3 is TGCAGCGTTGACTCCTGGGGGACAGGAACCTATGAAGCTTTCTTT. Full variable domain (outside the CDR3, taken from reference TRBV29-1 and TRBJ1-1): SAVISQKPSRDICQRGTSLTIQCQVDSQVTMMFWYRQQPGQSLTLIATANQGSEATYESGFVIDKFPISRPNLTFSTLTVSNMSPEDSSIYLCSVDSWGTGTYEAFFGQGTRLTVV.

This rearrangement joins TRBV2 to TRBJ1-2; D not certain. The V and J ends lost 2 bases and 4 bases respectively, with 14 bases between them. Germline CDR1 reads SNHLY; CDR2 reads FYNNEI. The CDR3 is made up of 15 amino acids. For the CDR3, the DNA is TGTGCCAGCAGTGAAACCGGGGAGTTTGGCTATGGCTACACCTTC. Amino acids: CASSETGEFGYGYTF.